This TCR beta chain was recorded in a study of blood T cell repertoires in COVID-19. About the research overall: The study drew acute and convalescent COVID-19 samples from the United States, Italy and Spain. PBMCs, B-cell-depleted T cells, or T cells were the source of the cDNA or gDNA that made up the material.

Germline V gives CDR1 LGHDT, CDR2 YNNKEL (reference sequence). Trimming removed 2 bases at V and 1 base at J, with 20 bases between. This CDR3 spans 19 amino acids. In the original workflow: Scientists estimated how many nucleated cells there were by amplifying reference gene primers. TCRdb keeps only in-frame clones here, not all; method: immunoSEQ multiplex PCR. Clone size and the V and J calls come from that table; the DNA yielded D and trimming. The profile shows around 340,000 clones, roughly 85% of them singletons. The sequence was collected from a woman aged 40 to 50 with acute COVID-19. The chain employs TRBV3-1 (or the pseudogene TRBV3-2) and TRBJ2-2; D is perhaps TRBD1 (6 bases). Sequences were obtained from PBMCs or T cells enriched from blood (not recorded which). The CDR3 coding sequence is TGTGCCAGCAGCCAACGTTCCCAAATCGAGGGGGAGAACACCGGGGAGCTGTTTTTT. Translated, it gives CASSQRSQIEGENTGELFF.